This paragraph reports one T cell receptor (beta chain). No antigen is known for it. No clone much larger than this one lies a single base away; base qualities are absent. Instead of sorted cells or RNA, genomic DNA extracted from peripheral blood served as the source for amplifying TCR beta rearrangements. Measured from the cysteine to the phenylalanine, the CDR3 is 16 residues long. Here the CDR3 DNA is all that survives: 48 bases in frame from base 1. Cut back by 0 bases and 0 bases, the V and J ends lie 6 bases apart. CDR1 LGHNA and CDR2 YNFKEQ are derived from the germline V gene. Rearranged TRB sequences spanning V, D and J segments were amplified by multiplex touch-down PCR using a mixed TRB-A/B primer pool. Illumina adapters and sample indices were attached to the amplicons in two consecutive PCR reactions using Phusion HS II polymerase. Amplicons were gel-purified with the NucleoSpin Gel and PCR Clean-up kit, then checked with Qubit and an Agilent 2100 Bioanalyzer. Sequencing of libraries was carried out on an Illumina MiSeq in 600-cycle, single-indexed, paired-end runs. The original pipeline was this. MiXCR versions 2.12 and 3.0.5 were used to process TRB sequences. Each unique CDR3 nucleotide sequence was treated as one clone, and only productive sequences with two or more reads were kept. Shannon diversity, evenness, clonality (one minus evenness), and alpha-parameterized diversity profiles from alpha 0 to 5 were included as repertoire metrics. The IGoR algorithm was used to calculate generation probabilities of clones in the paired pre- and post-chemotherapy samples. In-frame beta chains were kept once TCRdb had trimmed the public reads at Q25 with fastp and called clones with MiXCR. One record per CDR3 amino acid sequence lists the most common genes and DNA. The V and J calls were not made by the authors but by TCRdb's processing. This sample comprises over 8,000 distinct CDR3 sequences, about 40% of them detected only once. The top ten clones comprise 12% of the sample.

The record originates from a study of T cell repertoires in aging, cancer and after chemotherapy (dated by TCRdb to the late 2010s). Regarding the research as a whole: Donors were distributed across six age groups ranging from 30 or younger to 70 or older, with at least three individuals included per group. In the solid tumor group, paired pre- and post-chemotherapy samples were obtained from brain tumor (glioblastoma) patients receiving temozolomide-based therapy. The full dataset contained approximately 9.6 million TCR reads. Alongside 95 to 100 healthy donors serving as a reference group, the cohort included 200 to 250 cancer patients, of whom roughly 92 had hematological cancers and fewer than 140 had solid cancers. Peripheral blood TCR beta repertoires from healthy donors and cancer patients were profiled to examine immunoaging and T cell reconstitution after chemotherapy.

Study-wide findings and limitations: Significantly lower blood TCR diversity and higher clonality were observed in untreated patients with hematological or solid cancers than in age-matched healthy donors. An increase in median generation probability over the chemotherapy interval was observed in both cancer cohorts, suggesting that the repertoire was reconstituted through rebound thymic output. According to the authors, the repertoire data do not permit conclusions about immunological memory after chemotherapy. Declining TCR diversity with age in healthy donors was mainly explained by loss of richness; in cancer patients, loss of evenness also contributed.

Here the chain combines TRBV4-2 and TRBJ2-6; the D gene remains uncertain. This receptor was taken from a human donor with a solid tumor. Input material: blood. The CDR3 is CASSQDINSGANVLTF. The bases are TGTGCCAGCAGCCAAGATATAAACTCTGGGGCCAACGTCCTGACTTTC.